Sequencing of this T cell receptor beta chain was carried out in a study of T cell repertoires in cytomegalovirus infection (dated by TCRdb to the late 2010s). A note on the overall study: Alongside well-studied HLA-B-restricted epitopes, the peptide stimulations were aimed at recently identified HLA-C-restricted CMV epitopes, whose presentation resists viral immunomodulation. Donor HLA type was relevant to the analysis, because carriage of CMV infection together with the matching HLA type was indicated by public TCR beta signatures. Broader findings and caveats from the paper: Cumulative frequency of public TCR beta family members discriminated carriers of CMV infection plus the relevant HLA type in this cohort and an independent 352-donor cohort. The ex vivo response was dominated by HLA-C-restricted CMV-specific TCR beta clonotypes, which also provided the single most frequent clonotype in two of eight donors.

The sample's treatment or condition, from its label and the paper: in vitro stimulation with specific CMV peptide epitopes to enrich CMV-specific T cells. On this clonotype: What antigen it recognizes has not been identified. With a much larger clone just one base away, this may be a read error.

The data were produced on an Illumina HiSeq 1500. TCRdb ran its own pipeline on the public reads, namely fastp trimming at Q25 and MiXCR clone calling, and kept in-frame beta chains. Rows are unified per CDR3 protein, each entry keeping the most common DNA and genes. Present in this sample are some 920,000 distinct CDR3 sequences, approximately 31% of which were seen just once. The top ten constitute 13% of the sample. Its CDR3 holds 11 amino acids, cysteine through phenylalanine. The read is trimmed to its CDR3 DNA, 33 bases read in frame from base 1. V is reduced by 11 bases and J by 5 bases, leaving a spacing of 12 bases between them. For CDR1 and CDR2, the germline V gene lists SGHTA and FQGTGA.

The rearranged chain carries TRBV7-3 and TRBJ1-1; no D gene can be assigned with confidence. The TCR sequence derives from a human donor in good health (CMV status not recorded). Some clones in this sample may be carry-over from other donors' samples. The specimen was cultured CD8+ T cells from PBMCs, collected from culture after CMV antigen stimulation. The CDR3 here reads CAGWYRTEAFF. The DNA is TGTGCCGGATGGTACCGAACTGAAGCTTTCTTT.